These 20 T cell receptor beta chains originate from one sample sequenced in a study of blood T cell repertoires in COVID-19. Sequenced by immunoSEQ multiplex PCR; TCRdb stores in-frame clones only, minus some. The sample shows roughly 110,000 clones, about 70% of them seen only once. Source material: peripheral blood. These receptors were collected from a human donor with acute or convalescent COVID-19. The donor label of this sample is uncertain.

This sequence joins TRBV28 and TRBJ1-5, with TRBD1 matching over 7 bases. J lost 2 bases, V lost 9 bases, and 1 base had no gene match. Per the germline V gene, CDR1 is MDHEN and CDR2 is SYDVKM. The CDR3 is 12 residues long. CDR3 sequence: CASGTGNQPQHF. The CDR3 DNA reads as TGTGCCAGTGGGACAGGCAATCAGCCCCAGCATTTT.

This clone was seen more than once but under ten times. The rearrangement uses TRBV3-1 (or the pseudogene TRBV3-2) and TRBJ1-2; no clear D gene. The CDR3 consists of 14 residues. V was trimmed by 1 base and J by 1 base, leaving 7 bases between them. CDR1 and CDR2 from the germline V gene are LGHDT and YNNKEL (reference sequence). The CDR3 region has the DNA TGTGCCAGCAGCCAAGGACATAATAACTATGGCTACACCTTC. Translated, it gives CASSQGHNNYGYTF.

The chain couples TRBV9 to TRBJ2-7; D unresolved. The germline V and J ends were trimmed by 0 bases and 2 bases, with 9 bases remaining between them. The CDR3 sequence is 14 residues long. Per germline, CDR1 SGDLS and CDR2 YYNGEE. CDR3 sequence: CASSVAPVTYEQYF. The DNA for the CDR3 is TGTGCCAGCAGCGTAGCCCCAGTAACCTACGAGCAGTACTTC.

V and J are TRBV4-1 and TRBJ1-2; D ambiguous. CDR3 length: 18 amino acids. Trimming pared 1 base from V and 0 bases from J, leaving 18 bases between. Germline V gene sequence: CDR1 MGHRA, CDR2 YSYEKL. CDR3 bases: TGCGCCAGCAGCCAAGGAGCAGGTACGACGTTCACTAACTATGGCTACACCTTC. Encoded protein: CASSQGAGTTFTNYGYTF.

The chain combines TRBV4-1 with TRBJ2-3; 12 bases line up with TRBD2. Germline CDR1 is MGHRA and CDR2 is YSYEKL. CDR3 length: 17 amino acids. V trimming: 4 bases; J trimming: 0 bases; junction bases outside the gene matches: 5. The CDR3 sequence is CASSRELAGGSTDTQYF. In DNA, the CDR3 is TGCGCCAGCAGCCGAGAACTAGCGGGGGGAAGCACAGATACGCAGTATTTT.

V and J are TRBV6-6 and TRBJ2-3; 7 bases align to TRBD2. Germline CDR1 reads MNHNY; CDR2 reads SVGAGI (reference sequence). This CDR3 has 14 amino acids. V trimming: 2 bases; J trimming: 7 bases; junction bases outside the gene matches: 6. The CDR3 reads CASSYRLAPHTQYF. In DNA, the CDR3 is TGTGCCAGCAGTTACCGACTAGCTCCCCATACGCAGTATTTT.

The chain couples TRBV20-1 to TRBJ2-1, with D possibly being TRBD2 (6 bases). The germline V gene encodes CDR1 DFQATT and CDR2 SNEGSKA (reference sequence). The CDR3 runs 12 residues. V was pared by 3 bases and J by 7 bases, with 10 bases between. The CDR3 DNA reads TGCAGTGCTAGTCCCGGGAGAAATGAGCAGTTCTTC. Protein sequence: CSASPGRNEQFF.

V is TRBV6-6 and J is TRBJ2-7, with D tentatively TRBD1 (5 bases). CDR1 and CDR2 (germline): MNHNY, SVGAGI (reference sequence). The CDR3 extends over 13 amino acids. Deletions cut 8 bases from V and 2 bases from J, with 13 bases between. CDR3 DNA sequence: TGTGCCAGCGCCGAATGGGGCACCTACGAGCAGTACTTC. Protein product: CASAEWGTYEQYF.

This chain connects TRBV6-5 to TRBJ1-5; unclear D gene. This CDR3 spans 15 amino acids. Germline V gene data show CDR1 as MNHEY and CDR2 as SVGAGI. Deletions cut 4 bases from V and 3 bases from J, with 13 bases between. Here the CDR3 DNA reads TGTGCCAGCAGTTCTGGCGGGGTGACCAATCAGCCCCAGCATTTT. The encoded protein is CASSSGGVTNQPQHF.

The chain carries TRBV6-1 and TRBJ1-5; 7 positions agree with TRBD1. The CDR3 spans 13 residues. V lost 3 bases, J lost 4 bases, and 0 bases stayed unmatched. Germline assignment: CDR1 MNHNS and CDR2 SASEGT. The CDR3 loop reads CASSEDRNQPQHF. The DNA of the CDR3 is TGTGCCAGCAGTGAGGACAGGAATCAGCCCCAGCATTTT.

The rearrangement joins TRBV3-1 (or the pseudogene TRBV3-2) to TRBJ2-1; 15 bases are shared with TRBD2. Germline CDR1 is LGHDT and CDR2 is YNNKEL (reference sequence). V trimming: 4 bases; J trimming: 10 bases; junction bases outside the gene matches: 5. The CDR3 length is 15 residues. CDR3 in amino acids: CASSLGLAGGLEQFF. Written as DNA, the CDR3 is TGTGCCAGCAGCCTAGGACTAGCGGGGGGGCTCGAGCAGTTCTTC.

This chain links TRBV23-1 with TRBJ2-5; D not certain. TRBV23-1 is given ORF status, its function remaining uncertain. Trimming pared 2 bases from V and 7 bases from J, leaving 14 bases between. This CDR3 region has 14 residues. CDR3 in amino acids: CASSQLHPAGTQYF. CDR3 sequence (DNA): TGCGCCAGCAGTCAACTCCACCCCGCCGGGACCCAGTACTTC.

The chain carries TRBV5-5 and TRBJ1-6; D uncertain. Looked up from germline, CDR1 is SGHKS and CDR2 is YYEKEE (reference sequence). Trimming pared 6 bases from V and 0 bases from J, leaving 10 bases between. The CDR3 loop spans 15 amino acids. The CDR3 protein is CASTKQSSYNSPLHF. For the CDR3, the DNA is TGTGCCAGCACCAAACAGAGCTCCTATAATTCACCCCTCCACTTT.

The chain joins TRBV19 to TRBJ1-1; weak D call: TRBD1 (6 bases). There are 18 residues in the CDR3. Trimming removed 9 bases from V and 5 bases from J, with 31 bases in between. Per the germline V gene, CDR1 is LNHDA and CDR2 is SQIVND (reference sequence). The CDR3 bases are TGTGCCAGCACCAGAAGACAGGCTTATCCGTTTGGGTTGACTGAAGCTTTCTTT. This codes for CASTRRQAYPFGLTEAFF.

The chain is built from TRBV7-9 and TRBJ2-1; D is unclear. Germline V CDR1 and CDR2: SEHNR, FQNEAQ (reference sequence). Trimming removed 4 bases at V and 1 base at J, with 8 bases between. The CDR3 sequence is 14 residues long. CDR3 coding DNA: TGTGCCAGCAGCTCGGGTTGGTCCTACAATGAGCAGTTCTTC. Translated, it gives CASSSGWSYNEQFF.

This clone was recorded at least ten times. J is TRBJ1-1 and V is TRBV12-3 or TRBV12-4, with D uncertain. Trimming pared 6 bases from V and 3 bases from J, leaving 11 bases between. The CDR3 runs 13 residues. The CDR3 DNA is TGTGCCAGCAGACGAAGAAGAGACACTGAAGCTTTCTTT. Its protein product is CASRRRRDTEAFF.

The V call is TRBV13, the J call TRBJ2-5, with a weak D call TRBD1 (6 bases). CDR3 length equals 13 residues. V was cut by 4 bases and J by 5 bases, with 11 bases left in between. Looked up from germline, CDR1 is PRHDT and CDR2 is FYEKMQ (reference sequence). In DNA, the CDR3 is TGTGCCAGCAGCTCATTTAGGGGGGAGACCCAGTACTTC. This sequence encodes CASSSFRGETQYF.

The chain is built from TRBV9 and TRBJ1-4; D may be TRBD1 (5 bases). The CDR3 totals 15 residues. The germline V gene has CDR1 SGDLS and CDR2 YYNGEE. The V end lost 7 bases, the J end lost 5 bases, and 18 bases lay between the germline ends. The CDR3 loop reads CASGGVKGANEKLFF. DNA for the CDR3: TGTGCCAGCGGTGGGGTTAAAGGGGCCAATGAAAAACTGTTTTTT.

In DNA form, the CDR3 reads TGCAGCGTTGTGGAGGAAAGGAACACCGGGGAGCTGTTTTTT. It codes for CSVVEERNTGELFF. This chain joins TRBV29-1 and TRBJ2-2, with D possibly TRBD2 on 5 matching bases. Deletions cut 4 bases from V and 1 base from J, with 10 bases between. Germline V gene data show CDR1 as SQVTM and CDR2 as ANQGSEA. This CDR3 is built from 14 residues.

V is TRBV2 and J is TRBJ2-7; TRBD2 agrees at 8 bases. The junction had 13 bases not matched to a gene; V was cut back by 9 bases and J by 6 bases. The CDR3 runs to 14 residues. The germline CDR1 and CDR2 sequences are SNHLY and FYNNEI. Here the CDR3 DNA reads TGTGCCAGGGCCAAAACTAGCGGCCGTGTCGAGCAGTACTTC. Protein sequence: CARAKTSGRVEQYF.